The 14 T cell receptor beta chains presented below share a single source sample, sequenced in a study of shared clonotypes between healthy human individuals. Naive CD8 cells, CD45RO-negative and positively selected for CCR7, excluded terminally differentiated effector memory CD45RA+ cells. The table came from immunoSEQ multiplex PCR; TCRdb's copy has only in-frame clones and leaves some out. The data contain 1.5 million to 2.5 million clones, about 95% of them seen just once; the ten biggest clones take up 1% to 1.5%. The specimen was naive CD8+ T cells sorted from blood. Source of these receptors: a man younger than 35 in good health.

The CDR3 protein is CASSYGIQSGELFF. The CDR3 nucleotides read TGTGCCAGCAGTTACGGGATTCAGTCCGGGGAGCTGTTTTTT. This chain links TRBV6-5 with TRBJ2-2, with unresolved D. Per germline, CDR1 MNHEY and CDR2 SVGAGI. V was pared by 2 bases and J by 6 bases, with 10 bases between. The CDR3 covers 14 residues.

In DNA form, the CDR3 reads TGTGCCAGCAGCTCTACCAGGGGTTTAGAGGAGACCCAGTACTTC. This codes for CASSSTRGLEETQYF. V gene TRBV7-8 combines with J gene TRBJ2-5; the D gene is possibly TRBD1 (6 bases). V was pared by 4 bases and J by 5 bases, with 17 bases between. Germline values: CDR1 SGHVS, CDR2 FQNEAQ. The CDR3 has 15 amino acids.

The chain combines TRBV7-3 with TRBJ2-2, with D maybe TRBD1 (6 bases). Trimming shortened V by 5 bases and J by 5 bases, and 12 bases separated the two germline ends. Germline lookup yields CDR1 SGHTA and CDR2 FQGTGA. CDR3 length: 14 residues. The CDR3 nucleotides read TGTGCCAGCAGCAAGGGGGTTTGGACCGGGGAGCTGTTTTTT. It specifies CASSKGVWTGELFF.

The genes are TRBV11-3 and TRBJ2-3, with D perhaps matching TRBD2 (5 bases). Germline-derived CDR1 and CDR2 are SGHNT and YENEEA. The CDR3 is 15 amino acids. Trimming removed 5 bases from V and 1 base from J, with 13 bases in between. CDR3: CASSPTTRRTDTQYF. As DNA, the CDR3 is TGTGCCAGCAGCCCCACCACTAGGCGCACAGATACGCAGTATTTT.

This sequence joins TRBV28 and TRBJ2-7; 9 nucleotides line up with TRBD1. Germline CDR1 reads MDHEN; CDR2 reads SYDVKM. V shed 5 bases, J shed 4 bases, and the junction held 6 bases outside the gene matches. This CDR3 region has 14 residues. The CDR3 nucleotides read TGTGCCAGCAGTAAGACAGGGGGGCTGTACGAGCAGTACTTC. This gives the protein CASSKTGGLYEQYF. Full variable domain (remainder filled in from reference TRBV28 and TRBJ2-7): DVKVTQSSRYLVKRTGEKVFLECVQDMDHENMFWYRQDPGLGLRLIYFSYDVKMKEKGDIPEGYSVSREKKERFSLILESASTNQTSMYLCASSKTGGLYEQYFGPGTRLTVT.

The chain has TRBV5-8 and TRBJ1-2; a weak D match, TRBD1 (6 bases). The CDR3 is 13 amino acids. Germline V gene data show CDR1 as SGHTS and CDR2 as YDEGEE. V was trimmed by 4 bases and J by 2 bases, leaving 9 bases between them. CDR3 DNA: TGTGCCAGCAGCATGGACAGAAACTATGGCTACACCTTC. This translates into CASSMDRNYGYTF. Full variable domain (outside the CDR3, taken from reference TRBV5-8 and TRBJ1-2): EAGVTQSPTHLIKTRGQQATLRCSPISGHTSVYWYQQALGLGLQFLLWYDEGEERNRGNFPPRFSGRQFPNYSSELNVNALELEDSALYLCASSMDRNYGYTFGSGTRLTVV.

A remark on this clone: The sample has other DNA sequences that encode this CDR3 too. The chain carries TRBV19 and TRBJ2-2; D may be TRBD1 (5 bases). Trimming cost V 6 bases and J 6 bases, with 8 bases left between them. The CDR3 has 12 residues. Germline V gene sequence: CDR1 LNHDA, CDR2 SQIVND (reference sequence). CDR3 loop: CASSQGAGELFF. CDR3 coding DNA: TGTGCCAGTAGCCAAGGGGCCGGGGAGCTGTTTTTT.

This chain joins TRBV15 and TRBJ2-7; a possible D gene is TRBD1 (5 bases). The V gene lost 5 bases and the J gene lost 3 bases, with 14 bases spanning the gap. This CDR3 has 14 residues. CDR1 and CDR2 from the germline V gene are LNHNV and YYDKDF (reference sequence). CDR3 nucleotides: TGTGCCACCAGCGGCCCTGGGCAGGGCTACGAGCAGTACTTC. Translation: CATSGPGQGYEQYF.

The chain recombines TRBV28 with TRBJ2-7; the D gene is possibly TRBD1 (6 bases). V was pared by 7 bases and J by 3 bases, with 19 bases between. The germline gives CDR1 MDHEN, CDR2 SYDVKM. The CDR3 totals 15 residues. DNA for the CDR3: TGTGCCAGCATTCCAGCCCACAGGGTTATCTACGAGCAGTACTTC. Amino acids: CASIPAHRVIYEQYF.

The genes are TRBV27 and TRBJ1-5; D remains ambiguous. Looked up from germline, CDR1 is MNHEY and CDR2 is SMNVEV (reference sequence). The CDR3 runs 14 residues. V lost 4 bases to trimming and J lost 2 bases, with 9 bases between them. In DNA, the CDR3 is TGTGCCAGCAGTTCCAATATAGGCAATCAGCCCCAGCATTTT. Protein: CASSSNIGNQPQHF.

Regarding this clone: A read error may account for a junction end that differs from germline. The chain recombines TRBV27 with TRBJ2-1; D not resolved. This CDR3 spans 13 amino acids. Germline CDR1 MNHEY, CDR2 SMNVEV (reference sequence). Here the CDR3 DNA reads TGTGCCAGCAGCCCTATCTCCTATAATGAGCAGTTCTTC. Encoded protein: CASSPISYNEQFF.

Details on this clone: A read error is possible here, since a much larger clone lies one base away. Other DNA sequences in this specimen translate into the identical CDR3. DNA for the CDR3: TGTGCCAGCAGCGTAGGGGGGGCAACTGAAGCTTTCTTT. This sequence encodes CASSVGGATEAFF. V is TRBV9 and J is TRBJ1-1, with D possibly being TRBD1 (6 bases). The germline CDR1 and CDR2 sequences are SGDLS and YYNGEE. The CDR3 contains 13 residues. V lost 0 bases and J lost 5, with 8 bases in between.

V and J are TRBV19 and TRBJ1-1; no reliable D call. Trimming took 2 bases from V and 3 from J, leaving 13 bases between them. The CDR3 extends over 15 amino acids. Per the germline V gene, CDR1 is LNHDA and CDR2 is SQIVND (reference sequence). The CDR3 DNA sequence: TGTGCCAGTAGTATATATCGTGGCGGCGACACTGAAGCTTTCTTT. Its translation: CASSIYRGGDTEAFF. Together with reference TRBV19 and TRBJ1-1, the CDR3 gives the full variable domain: DGGITQSPKYLFRKEGQNVTLSCEQNLNHDAMYWYRQDPGQGLRLIYYSQIVNDFQKGDIAEGYSVSREKKESFPLTVTSAQKNPTAFYLCASSIYRGGDTEAFFGQGTRLTVV.

The chain couples TRBV6-6 to TRBJ2-2; 8 bases map to TRBD1. The germline gives CDR1 MNHNY, CDR2 SVGAGI (reference sequence). CDR3 length equals 16 residues. V gave up 7 bases and J gave up 2 bases; unmatched junction bases: 9. The CDR3 spells CASISTGVINTGELFF. Here the CDR3 DNA reads TGTGCCAGCATATCGACAGGGGTGATAAACACCGGGGAGCTGTTTTTT.